The 7 T cell receptor beta chains reported below all come from one sample, sequenced in a study of prognosis after radiotherapy for stage I lung cancer. The genomic DNA TCR beta CDR3 region underwent two rounds of multiplex PCR. Round-one PCR had primers specific to each TRBV and TRBJ gene. MiXCR was run by TCRdb on the multiplex PCR reads, yielding one entry per CDR3 protein. The sample has 30,000 to 35,000 distinct CDR3 sequences; 25% to 40% are singletons. The sequencing used PBMCs, collected before or after stereotactic body radiation therapy (not recorded which). The receptor set was obtained from a donor of 50 years or more with non-small cell lung cancer.

The table lists this clonotype with a count of one. A far larger clone differs by one base, so this is likely a read error. V and J are TRBV6-8 and TRBJ1-2; 9 positions agree with TRBD1. This CDR3 contains 15 residues. Trimming removed 7 bases from V and 9 bases from J; junction bases left unmatched: 15. Per the germline V gene, CDR1 is MNHGY and CDR2 is SAAAGT. CDR3 in DNA: TGTGCCAGCAACCAACGCCCGGGACAGGGTTGGCGCTACACCTTC. Its translation is CASNQRPGQGWRYTF.

Ten or more counts support this clonotype. This chain links TRBV9 with TRBJ2-3; TRBD2 aligns across 9 bases. J was trimmed by 2 bases and V by 7 bases; bases with no gene match: 8. Germline assignment: CDR1 SGDLS and CDR2 YYNGEE. CDR3 length: 15 residues. CDR3 region: CASVRSGSSTDTQYF. The CDR3 nucleotides are TGTGCCAGCGTGCGTAGCGGGAGTTCCACAGATACGCAGTATTTT.

This clonotype has at least ten counts. Its ends do not fully match the called genes, so a read error is possible. The gene calls are TRBV27 and TRBJ2-1; weak D call: TRBD2 (6 bases). CDR1 and CDR2 from the germline V gene are MNHEY and SMNVEV (reference sequence). CDR3 size: 12 residues. This chain's CDR3 is CASSFGPGPREF. CDR3 sequence (DNA): TGTGCCAGCAGTTTCGGGCCTGGACCCCGGGAGTTC.

Comments on this clonotype: A much larger clone lies a single base off, so this may be a read error. The rearrangement uses TRBV7-8 and TRBJ2-5; no reliable D call. V lost 4 bases to trimming and J lost 2 bases, with 8 bases between them. CDR1 and CDR2 from the germline V gene are SGHVS and FQNEAQ. This CDR3 spans 13 amino acids. CDR3 DNA sequence: TGTGCCAGCAGCTCAGCTAATCAAGAGACCCAGTACTTC. Translated: CASSSANQETQYF.

This clonotype has a count of ten or more. The chain carries TRBV30 and TRBJ1-1; D perhaps matches TRBD1 (5 bases). This CDR3 is built from 13 residues. Trimming took 5 bases from V and 7 from J, leaving 17 bases between them. In germline, CDR1 is GTSNPN, CDR2 SVGIG (reference sequence). As DNA, the CDR3 is TGTGCCTGGTTGACAGAAGCAAGTCTTGAAGCTTTCTTT. Amino acids: CAWLTEASLEAFF.

This clonotype was counted many times. The CDR3 is CASATSGSSHNEQFF. CDR3 bases: TGTGCCAGCGCGACTAGCGGGAGTTCCCACAATGAGCAGTTCTTC. The rearrangement uses TRBV9 and TRBJ2-1, with 12 bases matching TRBD2. CDR3 size: 15 residues. V lost 7 bases, J lost 5 bases, and 7 bases stayed unmatched. Germline assignment: CDR1 SGDLS and CDR2 YYNGEE.

This clonotype was seen many times. The chain joins TRBV5-1 to TRBJ2-7; 11 nucleotides agree with TRBD1. Losses at the gene ends were 6 bases for V and 2 bases for J; bases not matched to a gene: 7. The CDR3 is made up of 15 amino acids. Germline CDR1 and CDR2: SGHRS and YFSETQ. CDR3 protein: CASKLGQGATYEQYF. CDR3 bases: TGCGCCAGCAAACTTGGACAGGGGGCGACCTACGAGCAGTACTTC.